The clone carrying this T cell receptor beta chain has only one observation. This entry comes from a study of blood T cell repertoires in COVID-19. On the study more broadly: The United States, Italy and Spain supplied acute and convalescent COVID-19 samples. The cDNA or gDNA used as material had been derived from T cells, B-cell-depleted T cells, or PBMCs.

J gave up 8 bases and V 2 bases, and 4 bases lay outside the gene matches. Germline assignment: CDR1 MNHNY and CDR2 SVGAGI (reference sequence). This CDR3 has 13 amino acids. How the authors handled the data: Reference gene primer amplification gave estimated nucleated cell counts. The assay was immunoSEQ multiplex PCR, and TCRdb's table has in-frame clones only and misses some. The V and J calls and clone size come from that table; D and trimming were worked out from the DNA. The table has tens of thousands of clones, about 87% seen once. The sequence came from a woman of 80 years or more with active COVID-19. The chain employs TRBV6-6 and TRBJ1-2, with 8 bases that match TRBD1. The sequenced material came from peripheral blood. This chain's CDR3 is CASSYARGLGYTF. As DNA, the CDR3 is TGTGCCAGCAGTTACGCCAGGGGGCTGGGCTACACCTTC.